This TCR beta chain was captured in a study of OX40 agonist ivuxolimab in advanced cancers. On the study more broadly: Those treated in dose escalation had hepatocellular carcinoma, melanoma, renal cell cancer or head and neck cancer. Findings and limits, study-wide: Blood T cells, both CD4+ and CD8+, expanded clonally by week 6 at 0.1 to 3.0 mg/kg.

Data came from immunoSEQ multiplex PCR; TCRdb stores just in-frame clones and leaves some out. This repertoire shows 48,000 or so clones, over 90% found once; its top ten account for 6% to 8%. Sampled blood was obtained at baseline, cycle 4 day 1, and cycle 7 day 1. Comment on this clone: The antigen remains undetermined.

V was trimmed by 5 bases and J by 6 bases, leaving 17 bases between them. Germline CDR1 reads MNHEY; CDR2 reads SMNVEV (reference sequence). The CDR3 contains 15 residues. The V gene is TRBV27, the J gene TRBJ2-1; weak D call: TRBD2 (6 bases). Specimen: CD4+ or CD8+ T cells sorted from blood, collected in a trial of the OX40 agonist ivuxolimab. This receptor was identified in an adult with an advanced solid tumor such as melanoma, head and neck, liver or kidney cancer. The CDR3 loop reads CASSEGTGGFNEQFF. CDR3 in DNA: TGTGCCAGCAGTGAGGGTACCGGAGGGTTCAATGAGCAGTTCTTC.